Described below is a single T cell receptor beta chain sequence and its context. This record belongs to a study of blood T cell repertoires in COVID-19. In the original analysis: Estimation of nucleated cell counts relied on the amplification of reference gene primers. Generated by immunoSEQ multiplex PCR, the TCRdb table keeps only in-frame clones and is missing some. Clone size and V and J calls were adopted from that table, with D and trimming inferred from the DNA. The sample includes about 140,000 clones, under 80% of them seen just once. Sequenced material: peripheral blood. This TCR was recovered from a man aged 80 or over with acute or convalescent COVID-19.

As DNA, the CDR3 is TGTGCCAGCAGTTCACCGGGGGGGGATTTGTATAATTCACCCCTCCACTTT. It yields the protein CASSSPGGDLYNSPLHF. The genes are TRBV28 and TRBJ1-6; possibly TRBD1 for D (5 bases). V was trimmed by 4 bases and J by 4 bases, leaving 17 bases between them. The CDR3 loop spans 17 amino acids. Per the germline V gene, CDR1 is MDHEN and CDR2 is SYDVKM.